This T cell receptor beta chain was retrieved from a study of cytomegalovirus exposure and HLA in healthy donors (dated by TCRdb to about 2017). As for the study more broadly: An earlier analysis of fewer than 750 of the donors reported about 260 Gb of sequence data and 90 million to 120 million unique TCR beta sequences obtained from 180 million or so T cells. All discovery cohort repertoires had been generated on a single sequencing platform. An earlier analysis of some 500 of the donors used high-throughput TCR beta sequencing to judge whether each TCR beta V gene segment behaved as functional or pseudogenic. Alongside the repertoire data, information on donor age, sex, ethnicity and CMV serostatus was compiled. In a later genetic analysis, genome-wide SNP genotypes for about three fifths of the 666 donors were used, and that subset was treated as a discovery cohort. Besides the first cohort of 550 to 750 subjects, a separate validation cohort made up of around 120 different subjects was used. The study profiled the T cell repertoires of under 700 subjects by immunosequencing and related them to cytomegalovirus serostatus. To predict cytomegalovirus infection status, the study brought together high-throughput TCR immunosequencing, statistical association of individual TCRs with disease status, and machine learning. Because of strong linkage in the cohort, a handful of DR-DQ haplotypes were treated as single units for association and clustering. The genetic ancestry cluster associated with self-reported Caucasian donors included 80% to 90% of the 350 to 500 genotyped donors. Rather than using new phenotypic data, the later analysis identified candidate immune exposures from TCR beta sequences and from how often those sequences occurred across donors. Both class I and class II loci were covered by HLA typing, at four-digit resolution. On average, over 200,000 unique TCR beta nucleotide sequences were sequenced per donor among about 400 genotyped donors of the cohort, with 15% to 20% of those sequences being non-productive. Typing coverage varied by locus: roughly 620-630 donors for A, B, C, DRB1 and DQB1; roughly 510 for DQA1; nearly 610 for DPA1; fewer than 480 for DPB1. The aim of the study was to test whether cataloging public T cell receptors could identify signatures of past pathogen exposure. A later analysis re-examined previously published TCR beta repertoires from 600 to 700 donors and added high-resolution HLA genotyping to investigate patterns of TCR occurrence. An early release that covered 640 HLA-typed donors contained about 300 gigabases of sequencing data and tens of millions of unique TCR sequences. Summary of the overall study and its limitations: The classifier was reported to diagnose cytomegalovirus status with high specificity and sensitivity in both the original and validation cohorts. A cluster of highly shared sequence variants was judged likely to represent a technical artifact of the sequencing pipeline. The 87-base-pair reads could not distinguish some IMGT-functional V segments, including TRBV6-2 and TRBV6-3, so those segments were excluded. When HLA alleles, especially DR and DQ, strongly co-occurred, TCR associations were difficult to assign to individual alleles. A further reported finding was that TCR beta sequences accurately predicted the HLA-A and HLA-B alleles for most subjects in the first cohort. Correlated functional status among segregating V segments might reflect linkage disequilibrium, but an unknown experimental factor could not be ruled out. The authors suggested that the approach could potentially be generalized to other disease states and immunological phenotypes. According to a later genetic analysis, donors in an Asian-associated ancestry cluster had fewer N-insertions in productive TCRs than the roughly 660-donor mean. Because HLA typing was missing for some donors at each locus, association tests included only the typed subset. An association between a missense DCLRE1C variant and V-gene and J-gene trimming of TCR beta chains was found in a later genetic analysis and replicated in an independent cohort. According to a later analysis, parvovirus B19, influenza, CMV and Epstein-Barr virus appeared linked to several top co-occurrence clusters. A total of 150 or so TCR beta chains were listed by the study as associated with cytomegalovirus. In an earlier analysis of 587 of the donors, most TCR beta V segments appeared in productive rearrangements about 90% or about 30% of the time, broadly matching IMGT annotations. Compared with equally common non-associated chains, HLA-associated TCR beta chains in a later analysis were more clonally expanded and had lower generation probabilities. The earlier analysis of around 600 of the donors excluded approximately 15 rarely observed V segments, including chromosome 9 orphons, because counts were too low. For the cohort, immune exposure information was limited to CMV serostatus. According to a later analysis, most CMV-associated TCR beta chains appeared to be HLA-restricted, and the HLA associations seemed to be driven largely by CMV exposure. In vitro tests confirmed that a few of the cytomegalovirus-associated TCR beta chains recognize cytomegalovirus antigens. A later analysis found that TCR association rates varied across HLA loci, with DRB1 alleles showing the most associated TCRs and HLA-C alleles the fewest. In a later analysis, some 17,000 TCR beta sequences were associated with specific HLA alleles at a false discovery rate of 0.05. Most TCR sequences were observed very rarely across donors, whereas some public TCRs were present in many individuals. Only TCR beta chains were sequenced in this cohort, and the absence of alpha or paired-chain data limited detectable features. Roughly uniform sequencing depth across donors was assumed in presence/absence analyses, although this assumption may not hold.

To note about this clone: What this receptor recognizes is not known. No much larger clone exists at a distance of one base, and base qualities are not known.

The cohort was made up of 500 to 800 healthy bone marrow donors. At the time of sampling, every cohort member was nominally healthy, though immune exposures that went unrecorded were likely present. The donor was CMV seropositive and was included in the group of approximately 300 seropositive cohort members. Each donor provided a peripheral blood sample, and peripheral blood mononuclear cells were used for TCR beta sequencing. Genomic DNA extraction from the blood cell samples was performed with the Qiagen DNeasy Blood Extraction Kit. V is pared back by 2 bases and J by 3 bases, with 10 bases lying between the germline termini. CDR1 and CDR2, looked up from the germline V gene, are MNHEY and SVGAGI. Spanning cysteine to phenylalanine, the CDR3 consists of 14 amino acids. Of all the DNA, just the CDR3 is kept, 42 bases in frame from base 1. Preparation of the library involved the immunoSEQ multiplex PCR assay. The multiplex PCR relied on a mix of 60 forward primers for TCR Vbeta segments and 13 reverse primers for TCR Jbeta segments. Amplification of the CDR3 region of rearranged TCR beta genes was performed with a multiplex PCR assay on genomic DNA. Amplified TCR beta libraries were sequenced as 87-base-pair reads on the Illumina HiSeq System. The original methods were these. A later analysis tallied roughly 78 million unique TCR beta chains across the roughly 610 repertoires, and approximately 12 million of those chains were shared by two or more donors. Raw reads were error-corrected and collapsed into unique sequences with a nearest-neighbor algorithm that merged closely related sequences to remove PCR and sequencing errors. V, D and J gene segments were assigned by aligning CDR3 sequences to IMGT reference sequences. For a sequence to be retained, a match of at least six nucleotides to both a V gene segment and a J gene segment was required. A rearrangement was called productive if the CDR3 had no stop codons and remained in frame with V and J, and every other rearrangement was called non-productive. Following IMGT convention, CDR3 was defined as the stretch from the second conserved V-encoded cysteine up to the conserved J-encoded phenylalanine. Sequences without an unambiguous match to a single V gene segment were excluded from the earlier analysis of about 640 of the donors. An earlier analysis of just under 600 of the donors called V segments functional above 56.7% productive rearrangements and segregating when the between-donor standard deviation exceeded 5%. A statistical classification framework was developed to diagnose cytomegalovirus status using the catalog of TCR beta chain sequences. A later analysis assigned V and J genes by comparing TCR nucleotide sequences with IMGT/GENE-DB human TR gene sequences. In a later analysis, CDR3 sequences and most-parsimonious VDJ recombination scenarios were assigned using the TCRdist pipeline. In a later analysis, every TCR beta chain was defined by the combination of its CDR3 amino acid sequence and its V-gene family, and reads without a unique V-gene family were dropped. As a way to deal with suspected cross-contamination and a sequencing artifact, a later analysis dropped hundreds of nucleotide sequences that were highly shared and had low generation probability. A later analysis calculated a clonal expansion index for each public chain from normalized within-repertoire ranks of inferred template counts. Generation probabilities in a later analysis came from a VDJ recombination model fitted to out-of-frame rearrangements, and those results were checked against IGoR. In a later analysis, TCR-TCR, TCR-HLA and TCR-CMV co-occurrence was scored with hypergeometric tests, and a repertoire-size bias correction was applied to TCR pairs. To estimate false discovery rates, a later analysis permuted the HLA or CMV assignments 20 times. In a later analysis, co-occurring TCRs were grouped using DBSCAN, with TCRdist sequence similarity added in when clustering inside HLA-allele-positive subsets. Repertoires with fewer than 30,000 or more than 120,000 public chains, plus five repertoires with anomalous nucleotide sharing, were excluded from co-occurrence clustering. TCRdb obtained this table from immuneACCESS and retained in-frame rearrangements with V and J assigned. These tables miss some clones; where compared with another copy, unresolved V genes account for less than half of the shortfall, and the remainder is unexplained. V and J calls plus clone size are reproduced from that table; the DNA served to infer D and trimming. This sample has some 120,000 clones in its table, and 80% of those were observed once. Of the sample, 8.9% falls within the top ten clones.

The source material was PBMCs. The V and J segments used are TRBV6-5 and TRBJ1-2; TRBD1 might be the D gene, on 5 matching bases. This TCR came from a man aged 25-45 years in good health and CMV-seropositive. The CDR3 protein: CASSYGARHYGYTF. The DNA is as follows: TGTGCCAGCAGTTACGGGGCCAGGCACTATGGCTACACCTTC.